Listed below are T cell receptor beta chains from one sample, sequenced in a study of vaccination and CD4 T cells after COVID-19. Antigen specificity for these receptors is unknown. TCRdb independently ran MiXCR on the PCR reads; one entry per CDR3 protein. The table records some 8,000 distinct CDR3 sequences, 38% of them present only once. Specimen: CD4+ T cells from blood, cultured in vitro. The source of these receptors is a human donor in good health. The CDR3 runs from the conserved cysteine through the conserved F or W. A D gene is named only where the DNA matches it firmly. Clone size, where shown, is once, few, many, or a class for clones that have expanded.

CASSSSTASQPQHF	TGTGCCAGTAGTTCGAGTACGGCGAGCCAGCCCCAGCATTTT	TRBV19	TRBJ1-5	NA	NA
CASSSKPNTEAFF	TGCGCCAGCAGCTCCAAACCGAACACTGAAGCTTTCTTT	TRBV5-1	TRBJ1-1	NA	NA
CSALRTSGQETQYF	TGCAGTGCTCTCAGGACTAGCGGGCAAGAGACCCAGTACTTC	TRBV20-1	TRBJ2-5	TRBD2	few
CSVEAGFQGYGYTF	TGCAGCGTTGAAGCGGGGTTTCAGGGCTATGGCTACACCTTC	TRBV29-1	TRBJ1-2	NA	few
CASSTLTGALGQPQHF	TGTGCCAGTAGTACCTTGACAGGGGCGCTGGGACAGCCCCAGCATTTT	TRBV19	TRBJ1-5	TRBD1	few
CASSFTGGSGANVLTF	TGTGCCAGCAGTTTTACAGGGGGGTCTGGGGCCAACGTCCTGACTTTC	TRBV28	TRBJ2-6	TRBD1	NA
CSAQFGAGGPKGENEQFF	TGCAGTGCCCAATTCGGAGCGGGAGGGCCTAAGGGGGAGAATGAGCAGTTCTTC	TRBV20-1	TRBJ2-1	TRBD2	NA
CASSLAGISGQFF	TGTGCCAGCAGCTTAGCTGGGATAAGTGGGCAGTTCTTC	TRBV7-2	TRBJ2-1	NA	NA
CASSWGYQPQHF	TGTGCCAGCTCTTGGGGCTATCAGCCCCAGCATTTT	TRBV25-1	TRBJ1-5	NA	few
CASSMRAGSDNEQFF	TGTGCCAGTAGTATGAGGGCAGGGAGCGACAATGAGCAGTTCTTC	TRBV19	TRBJ2-1	NA	NA
CASSPRNTGTFLHF	TGTGCTAGCAGCCCCCGTAATACCGGGACGTTCCTCCATTTT	TRBV7-7	TRBJ2-3	NA	NA
CASRVRQSGANVLTF	TGTGCCAGCAGGGTGCGTCAATCTGGGGCCAACGTCCTGACTTTC	TRBV6-2/TRBV6-3	TRBJ2-6	NA	NA
CASRVPPGQGDTEAFF	TGTGCCAGCAGAGTCCCCCCGGGACAGGGGGACACTGAAGCTTTCTTT	TRBV6-1	TRBJ1-1	TRBD1	NA
CASSFGTVGHGYTF	TGTGCCAGCAGTTTCGGGACAGTAGGCCATGGCTACACCTTC	TRBV28	TRBJ1-2	TRBD1	NA
CASNTLGGGLDIQYF	TGTGCCAGTAACACACTGGGCGGGGGGTTGGACATTCAGTACTTC	TRBV19	TRBJ2-4	TRBD2	NA
CASSLSGGELFF	TGTGCCAGCAGCTTATCTGGCGGGGAGCTGTTTTTT	TRBV7-6	TRBJ2-2	NA	medium-sized
CASSLPGHGLFF	TGTGCCAGCAGCTTACCGGGACACGGTTTGTTCTTC	TRBV6-1	TRBJ2-1	NA	NA
CSARDKATTPYEQYF	TGCAGTGCTAGAGATAAGGCTACAACACCCTACGAGCAGTACTTC	TRBV20-1	TRBJ2-7	NA	NA
CASSQEIQGMNTGELFF	TGCGCCAGCAGCCAAGAGATCCAGGGGATGAACACCGGGGAGCTGTTTTTT	TRBV4-3	TRBJ2-2	NA	NA
CASSLVSGGGTEAFF	TGTGCCAGCAGCTTAGTTTCCGGGGGCGGCACTGAAGCTTTCTTT	TRBV7-2	TRBJ1-1	NA	NA
CSAKGQGANTGELFF	TGCAGTGCTAAAGGACAGGGGGCGAACACCGGGGAGCTGTTTTTT	TRBV20-1	TRBJ2-2	TRBD1	few
CASSRTGGNTDTQYF	TGTGCCAGCAGCCGGACAGGGGGCAACACAGATACGCAGTATTTT	TRBV7-2	TRBJ2-3	TRBD1	few
CASIGRNSPLHF	TGTGCCAGCATCGGGCGGAATTCACCCCTCCACTTT	TRBV2	TRBJ1-6	NA	NA
CASSPPGDPLHF	TGTGCCAGCAGCCCCCCGGGGGACCCCCTCCACTTT	TRBV6-1	TRBJ1-6	NA	few
CASSLGFGGNTIYF	TGTGCCAGCAGTTTAGGGTTCGGTGGAAACACCATATATTTT	TRBV7-9	TRBJ1-3	NA	NA
CASSLLGVRGYEQYF	TGTGCCAGCAGTTTATTAGGTGTCAGGGGATACGAGCAGTACTTC	TRBV27	TRBJ2-7	NA	few
CSAGDSGRVQETQYF	TGCAGTGCTGGCGATAGCGGGAGAGTCCAAGAGACCCAGTACTTC	TRBV20-1	TRBJ2-5	TRBD2	few
CASSSGTGGNSNQPQHF	TGTGCCAGCAGTTCCGGGACAGGGGGTAATAGCAATCAGCCCCAGCATTTT	TRBV6-2/TRBV6-3	TRBJ1-5	TRBD1	few
CASSPGLAGAGELFF	TGTGCCAGCAGCCCGGGACTAGCGGGAGCCGGGGAGCTGTTTTTT	TRBV7-2	TRBJ2-2	TRBD2	NA
CASSLTGESYEQYF	TGTGCCAGCAGTTTGACAGGGGAATCCTACGAGCAGTACTTC	TRBV12-3/TRBV12-4	TRBJ2-7	TRBD1	few
CSASTNQAGGLETQYF	TGCAGTGCTAGCACCAATCAAGCGGGAGGGTTAGAGACCCAGTACTTC	TRBV20-1	TRBJ2-5	TRBD2	NA
CAWSYGENQPQHF	TGTGCCTGGAGTTACGGGGAGAATCAGCCCCAGCATTTT	TRBV30	TRBJ1-5	NA	few
CATSDPGTGMGEQYF	TGTGCCACCAGTGATCCAGGGACAGGGATGGGAGAGCAGTACTTC	TRBV24-1	TRBJ2-7	TRBD1	NA
CASSGRELSSYNEQFF	TGTGCCAGCAGCGGCCGGGAGCTGAGCTCCTACAATGAGCAGTTCTTC	TRBV7-2	TRBJ2-1	NA	NA
CASSYSQGNSYTF	TGTGCCAGCAGTTACTCTCAGGGGAATAGCTACACCTTC	TRBV6-2/TRBV6-3	TRBJ1-2	NA	NA
CAWRLSYNEQFF	TGTGCCTGGAGGTTATCCTACAATGAGCAGTTCTTC	TRBV21-1	TRBJ2-1	NA	NA
CASSLAALAAPGGETQYF	TGTGCCAGCAGCTTGGCGGCACTAGCGGCCCCGGGGGGGGAGACCCAGTACTTC	TRBV5-8	TRBJ2-5	TRBD2	few
CASSPEGWGFTDTQYF	TGTGCCAGCAGTCCCGAAGGGTGGGGGTTCACAGATACGCAGTATTTT	TRBV27	TRBJ2-3	NA	NA
CASTPRGGYYGYTF	TGTGCCAGCACCCCCAGGGGAGGTTACTATGGCTACACCTTC	TRBV2	TRBJ1-2	NA	few
CASSLVHSGNTIYF	TGTGCCAGCAGCTTGGTTCATTCCGGAAACACCATATATTTT	TRBV5-6	TRBJ1-3	NA	NA
CASSSLRGVWGYTF	TGTGCCAGCAGTTCCCTCCGGGGGGTGTGGGGCTACACCTTC	TRBV27	TRBJ1-2	NA	few
CSASGRSYEQYF	TGCAGTGCTAGCGGGAGGTCCTACGAGCAGTACTTC	TRBV20-1	TRBJ2-7	TRBD2	NA